What follows describes a single TCR beta chain. Its antigen is as yet unknown. Unique molecular identifiers were used to barcode this TCRbeta library. TCRdb passed the PCR reads through MiXCR, listing each CDR3 protein once. The sample lists over 450,000 distinct CDR3 sequences, over 9.5% occurring once. This sample was taken from a study of T-cell reconstitution after alpha-beta-depleted transplantation in children. Whole-study results and caveats: Some patients' high day-60 TCRbeta diversity was traced to surviving recipient T cells and thymic progenitors. Newly generated T cells supplied most T-cell counts and diversity one year post-transplant. Where alpha-beta T cells came from about two months after transplant was reportedly several hundred expanded graft clones.

Trimming took 4 bases from V and 0 from J, leaving 11 bases between them. Germline V gene data show CDR1 as KGHDR and CDR2 as SFDVKD. The CDR3 loop spans 16 amino acids. This receptor was taken from a child under 10 years old with inherited bone marrow failure, due to receive a stem cell transplant. The chain employs TRBV24-1 and TRBJ2-2, with D perhaps matching TRBD1 (5 bases). The sample here was PBMCs, taken before TCRalphabeta/CD19-depleted stem cell transplant. Written as DNA, the CDR3 is TGTGCCACCAGTGACCCGACAGTATCGAACACCGGGGAGCTGTTTTTT. Its translation is CATSDPTVSNTGELFF.